The 12 T cell receptor beta chains below were found in one sample sequenced in a study of blood T cell repertoires in COVID-19. Profiling relied on immunoSEQ multiplex PCR, and the TCRdb table lists in-frame clones only, not all of them. Of over 55,000 clones in the sample, about 91% are singletons; the top ten hold 2% to 2.5%. Sequencing used peripheral blood. Receptors were obtained from a man between 60 and 70 years old with acute or convalescent COVID-19.

V usage is TRBV6-5 and J usage is TRBJ1-2; 9 bases match TRBD1. The length of the CDR3 is 13 residues. The V gene's germline CDR1 is MNHEY and CDR2 SVGAGI. The V segment lost 10 bases and the J segment 6 bases; nucleotides outside the gene matches: 9. Written as DNA, the CDR3 is TGTGCCACCCAATCGGACAGGGGAGATGGCTACACCTTC. Translation: CATQSDRGDGYTF.

In this sample, this clone turned up a few times. The chain is built from TRBV9 and TRBJ2-2, with a weak D call TRBD2 (6 bases). Germline assignment: CDR1 SGDLS and CDR2 YYNGEE. The CDR3 consists of 17 residues. Trimming cost V 1 base and J 3 bases, with 16 bases left between them. The CDR3 sequence is CASSVWVGSKDTGELFF. CDR3 nucleotides: TGTGCCAGCAGCGTATGGGTCGGGAGTAAGGACACCGGGGAGCTGTTTTTT.

The rearrangement links TRBV21-1 to TRBJ2-5; TRBD2, the table's D call, was not compared with the DNA. TRBV21-1 is a known pseudogene. The CDR3 contains 16 residues. The DNA of the CDR3 is TGTGCCAGCCCACTAACCCAGCTAGCGGACCAAGAGACCCAGTACTTC. Its protein product is CASPLTQLADQETQYF.

The chain employs TRBV28 and TRBJ1-4, with TRBD1 matching over 7 bases. V trimming: 2 bases; J trimming: 10 bases; junction bases outside the gene matches: 4. This CDR3 comprises 13 residues. Germline assignment: CDR1 MDHEN and CDR2 SYDVKM. The CDR3 region has the DNA TGTGCCAGCAGTTTACCCGACAGGGCAAAACTGTTTTTT. Protein product: CASSLPDRAKLFF.

The genes are TRBV4-3 and TRBJ2-3; TRBD1 matches 7 bases. After removal of 3 bases from V and 4 bases from J, the junction contained 13 bases not matched to a gene. The CDR3 contains 17 residues. CDR1 LGHNA and CDR2 YSLEER come from the germline V gene. The CDR3 sequence is CASSQLGTGAHSDTQYF. The CDR3 DNA reads as TGCGCCAGCAGCCAGTTGGGCACAGGGGCCCACTCAGATACGCAGTATTTT.

The genes are TRBV5-1 and TRBJ1-1; 8 bases agree with TRBD1. The V gene's germline CDR1 is SGHRS and CDR2 YFSETQ. V lost 4 bases to trimming and J lost 1 base; unmatched junction nucleotides: 6. This CDR3 contains 15 residues. The DNA of the CDR3 is TGCGCCAGCAGCCCACTACAGGGGGGGAACACTGAAGCTTTCTTT. The encoded protein is CASSPLQGGNTEAFF.

This clone came up once. The chain uses TRBV19 and TRBJ2-1; 10 nucleotides match TRBD2. The CDR3 is 17 amino acids. Per germline, CDR1 LNHDA and CDR2 SQIVND (reference sequence). The V segment lost 4 bases and the J segment 0 bases; nucleotides outside the gene matches: 6. CDR3 region: CASSRTTSGLSYNEQFF. CDR3 coding DNA: TGTGCCAGTAGTAGGACGACTAGCGGGCTCTCCTACAATGAGCAGTTCTTC.

The J gene is TRBJ2-1, the V gene TRBV7-2; D gene unclear. Germline V gene sequence: CDR1 SGHTA, CDR2 FQGNSA. This CDR3 is 15 amino acids long. Deletions cut 5 bases from V and 4 bases from J, with 15 bases between. Here the CDR3 DNA reads TGTGCCAGCAGCCCAAGGCTCCACGGGTACAATGAGCAGTTCTTC. Translation gives CASSPRLHGYNEQFF.

The chain joins TRBV5-8 to TRBJ2-2; 9 bases map to TRBD1. Trimming at V came to 5 bases and at J to 3 bases, leaving 8 bases not matched to a gene. CDR3 length: 16 residues. Germline lookup yields CDR1 SGHTS and CDR2 YDEGEE. CDR3 residues: CASRPGTGTDTGELFF. Here the CDR3 DNA reads TGTGCCAGCAGGCCCGGGACAGGGACTGACACCGGGGAGCTGTTTTTT.

The chain carries TRBV5-6 and TRBJ2-1; weak D call: TRBD1 (6 bases). Deletions cut 4 bases from V and 7 bases from J, with 9 bases between. The CDR3 runs to 12 residues. Germline values: CDR1 SGHDT, CDR2 YYEEEE. This CDR3 reads CASSLQGNEQFF. The CDR3 DNA is TGTGCCAGCAGCCTACAGGGAAATGAGCAGTTCTTC.

This clone was counted once. The chain combines TRBV7-8 with TRBJ2-7; D might be TRBD2 (6 bases). The V and J ends lost 1 base and 7 bases respectively, with 14 bases between them. The CDR3 covers 14 residues. CDR1 SGHVS and CDR2 FQNEAQ come from the germline V gene. CDR3 residues: CASSLGRRRGEQYF. The CDR3 region has the DNA TGTGCCAGCAGCTTAGGTAGGCGCCGGGGGGAGCAGTACTTC.

The J gene is TRBJ2-1, the V gene TRBV6-2 or TRBV6-3, with 8 bases matching TRBD1. V trimming: 6 bases; J trimming: 12 bases; junction bases outside the gene matches: 10. CDR1 and CDR2 from the germline V gene are MNHEY and SVGEGT. The CDR3 is made up of 13 amino acids. This CDR3 is CASSPGGDRTQFF. DNA for the CDR3: TGTGCCAGCAGCCCAGGGGGCGACCGAACGCAGTTCTTC.